In its sample, the clone carrying this T cell receptor (beta chain) was seen a few times. A second PCR, run for roughly 7 to 12 cycles, used a sample-barcoded 5' primer plus a J-beta primer mix. MiXCR was run by TCRdb on the 5' RACE reads, yielding one entry per CDR3 protein. The sample records around 1.7 million distinct CDR3 sequences, roughly 30% being singletons. The entry originates in a study of blood T cells in healthy people across ages. Healthy individuals of Caucasian origin from Russia, aged about 6 to 95, served as donors. V lost 5 bases, J lost 6 bases, and 9 bases stayed unmatched. This CDR3 has 14 residues. The germline V gene encodes CDR1 SGHTA and CDR2 FQGNSA.

The TCR was taken from a woman aged 25 to 39 in good health. What was sequenced was blood. V usage is TRBV7-2 and J usage is TRBJ2-7; 8 positions agree with TRBD2. CDR3 sequence: CASSPQRELGEQYF. DNA for the CDR3: TGTGCCAGCAGCCCTCAGCGGGAGTTGGGCGAGCAGTACTTC.